Listed here are 25 T cell receptor beta chains from one sample, sequenced in a study of T cells after yellow fever vaccination (dated 2019 in TCRdb). What this sample's treatment or condition label stands for: live attenuated yellow fever vaccine strain. Library generation was performed with 5' RACE. The reads were generated on an Illumina HiSeq 2500. The public sequencing data were trimmed at Q25 with fastp and processed into clonotypes with MiXCR by TCRdb, which kept only in-frame beta chains. Each CDR3 protein gets just one entry, which takes the most common genes and DNA from the rows behind it. The sample contains roughly 74,000 distinct CDR3 sequences, around 6.9% of them found a single time. The ten largest clones take up 30% to 40% of the sample. The sequencing here drew on CD8+ T cells sorted from PBMCs, taken less than 6 days after the first yellow fever vaccination. Source of these receptors: a man younger than 30 who received the YFV17D yellow fever vaccine.

This chain links TRBV7-9 with TRBJ2-1; perhaps D is TRBD1 or TRBD2 (6 bases each). CDR1 is SEHNR, CDR2 FQNEAQ, per germline (reference sequence). This CDR3 comprises 20 residues. V shed 2 bases and J shed 0 bases, with 23 bases lying between them. CDR3 in DNA: TGTGCCAGCAGCTTAAATCCAGGGGCGCAGGCGGGGATCTCCTACAATGAGCAGTTCTTC. Translated, it gives CASSLNPGAQAGISYNEQFF.

The rearrangement links TRBV4-1 to TRBJ2-1; perhaps TRBD2 as D (5 bases). CDR1 and CDR2 (germline): MGHRA, YSYEKL. The CDR3 has 16 amino acids. The V end was cut by 2 bases, the J end by 5 bases, with 16 bases between. CDR3: CASSQSGERTHNEQFF. CDR3 coding DNA: TGCGCCAGCAGCCAAAGTGGGGAGAGGACTCACAATGAGCAGTTCTTC.

The sample holds a few counts of this clonotype. The chain joins TRBV5-6 to TRBJ2-1; D is uncertain. Germline V gene data show CDR1 as SGHDT and CDR2 as YYEEEE. The CDR3 is 14 residues long. V was clipped by 9 bases and J by 5 bases, with 18 bases between them. The CDR3 sequence is CAMSPERRHNEQFF. The CDR3 DNA reads as TGTGCCATGAGCCCCGAGCGACGGCACAATGAGCAGTTCTTC.

This clonotype occurred many times. V gene TRBV15 combines with J gene TRBJ1-2, with no clear D. The CDR3 consists of 15 residues. V was shortened by 0 bases and J by 4 bases, with 12 bases between the two germline ends. Germline CDR1 is LNHNV and CDR2 is YYDKDF (reference sequence). Here the CDR3 reads CATSRDTESFYGYTF. The CDR3 DNA follows: TGTGCCACCAGCAGAGATACAGAGTCTTTCTATGGCTACACCTTC.

This clonotype was observed a handful of times. The CDR3 DNA reads TGTGCCTGCTCCGGAAGATATAATTCACCCCTCCACTTT. Translated, it gives CACSGRYNSPLHF. The J gene is TRBJ1-6, the V gene TRBV6-1; D gene unclear. The CDR3 has 13 residues. Trimming cost V 11 bases and J 4 bases, with 12 bases left between them. The germline V gene has CDR1 MNHNS and CDR2 SASEGT.

This clonotype was seen a few times. This rearrangement joins TRBV10-3 to TRBJ1-4, with D possibly TRBD1 on 5 matching bases. Germline V gene lookup returns CDR1 ENHRY and CDR2 SYGVKD. The ends were cut back, 11 bases at V and 4 bases at J, with 11 bases in the middle. The CDR3 totals 12 residues. Here the CDR3 reads CAVGRNNEKLFF. Written as DNA, the CDR3 is TGTGCCGTGGGACGGAATAATGAAAAACTGTTTTTT.

The chain uses TRBV4-3 and TRBJ2-1, with 8 bases fitting TRBD1. The germline gives CDR1 LGHNA, CDR2 YSLEER. The CDR3 spans 15 residues. V was pared by 4 bases and J by 8 bases, with 10 bases of the junction left unmatched. CDR3 loop: CASSPWDRQGHEQFF. The CDR3 nucleotides read TGCGCCAGCAGCCCCTGGGACAGGCAGGGGCATGAGCAGTTCTTC.

The gene calls are TRBV19 and TRBJ2-3, with TRBD2 identical over 7 bases. Germline CDR1 and CDR2: LNHDA and SQIVND (reference sequence). The V gene end was trimmed by 5 bases and the J gene end by 1 base; junction bases not matched to a gene: 9. CDR3 length equals 16 residues. In nucleotides, the CDR3 is TGTGCCAGTAGTGCCAAGCTAGCGGAGGGCACAGATACGCAGTATTTT. It codes for CASSAKLAEGTDTQYF.

This clonotype has ten or more counts. DNA of the CDR3: TGTGCCATCAGTGAGTCGATTGATGGGGCTGCGGGGCACTACACAGATACGCAGTATTTT. Translating it yields CAISESIDGAAGHYTDTQYF. The V gene is TRBV10-3, the J gene TRBJ2-3, with a possible D match to TRBD2 (6 bases). This CDR3 is built from 20 residues. V lost 0 bases to trimming and J lost 2 bases, with 24 bases between them. Germline V gene lookup returns CDR1 ENHRY and CDR2 SYGVKD.

This clonotype occurred a few times. The chain has TRBV5-1 and TRBJ2-1; the D call may be TRBD1 or TRBD2 (5 bases each). This CDR3 contains 15 residues. CDR1 is SGHRS and CDR2 is YFSETQ in the germline V gene. V was trimmed by 3 bases and J by 7 bases, leaving 17 bases between them. The CDR3 sequence: CASSSGTSSGNEQFF. In DNA, the CDR3 is TGCGCCAGCAGCTCGGGGACCTCGAGTGGTAATGAGCAGTTCTTC.

This clonotype was seen only a few times. This chain uses TRBV19 with TRBJ1-1; maybe TRBD1 (5 bases). The V gene lost 10 bases and the J gene lost 7 bases, with 13 bases spanning the gap. The CDR3 runs 11 residues. CDR1 and CDR2 (germline): LNHDA, SQIVND (reference sequence). As DNA, the CDR3 is TGTGCCACCAGGGACTTGATTGAAGCTTTCTTT. It codes for CATRDLIEAFF.

V is TRBV12-3 or TRBV12-4 and J is TRBJ2-7; 10 bases fit TRBD1. The CDR3 extends over 14 amino acids. The V gene end was trimmed by 2 bases and the J gene end by 4 bases; junction bases not matched to a gene: 2. In DNA, the CDR3 is TGTGCCAGCAGTTTAATGGGACAGGGGTACGAGCAGTACTTC. Translated: CASSLMGQGYEQYF.

The chain has TRBV6-5 and TRBJ1-1, with D uncertain. Trimming left V 0 bases short and J 2 bases short, with 10 bases between. The V gene's germline CDR1 is MNHEY and CDR2 SVGAGI. CDR3 size: 15 residues. The chain's CDR3 is CASSYSMVGNTEAFF. The DNA of the CDR3 is TGTGCCAGCAGTTACTCGATGGTTGGTAACACTGAAGCTTTCTTT.

This clonotype was observed at least ten times. The chain uses TRBV27 and TRBJ2-7, with TRBD1 matching over 8 bases. The length of the CDR3 is 16 residues. Germline V gene lookup returns CDR1 MNHEY and CDR2 SMNVEV (reference sequence). The V gene end was trimmed by 1 base and the J gene end by 2 bases; junction bases not matched to a gene: 7. DNA of the CDR3: TGTGCCAGCAGTTTATTGCCCGGGACAGGTACCTACGAGCAGTACTTC. It codes for CASSLLPGTGTYEQYF.

V usage is TRBV6-2 or TRBV6-3 and J usage is TRBJ1-5, with 7 bases lining up with TRBD1. CDR1 and CDR2 from the germline V gene are MNHEY and SVGEGT. The V segment lost 6 bases and the J segment 7 bases; nucleotides outside the gene matches: 12. This CDR3 comprises 15 residues. As DNA, the CDR3 is TGTGCCAGCAGCAGAAGCCCAGGGGGATGGCAGCCCCAGCATTTT. It encodes CASSRSPGGWQPQHF.

This clonotype was observed a few times. This chain links TRBV4-2 with TRBJ2-1; D not certain. Trimming cost V 2 bases and J 6 bases, with 11 bases left between them. CDR1 and CDR2 (germline): LGHNA, YNFKEQ. This CDR3 contains 14 residues. Written as DNA, the CDR3 is TGTGCCAGCAGCCAATGGGATGGCGGCAATGAGCAGTTCTTC. Residues: CASSQWDGGNEQFF.

This clonotype was seen repeatedly, ten times or more. The CDR3 nucleotides are TGTGCCAGCAGTCCTTATGGGACTAGCTCGTACTTCTTCAATGAGCAGTTCTTC. Protein sequence: CASSPYGTSSYFFNEQFF. The chain links TRBV7-7 to TRBJ2-1, with 9 nucleotides matching TRBD2. The CDR3 totals 18 residues. With V trimmed by 6 bases and J by 6 bases, 18 bases remained unmatched. CDR1 is SSHAT, CDR2 FNYEAQ, per germline (reference sequence).

This clonotype has just a few counts. This sequence joins TRBV7-8 and TRBJ2-7; D may be TRBD2 (5 bases). The V gene lost 3 bases and the J gene lost 2 bases, with 20 bases spanning the gap. From germline, CDR1 is SGHVS and CDR2 FQNEAQ. CDR3 length equals 17 residues. The CDR3 DNA reads TGTGCCAGCAGCTTGGTAAGAAGATGGGAGAAACCCTACGAGCAGTACGTC. Its translation is CASSLVRRWEKPYEQYV.

There are many counts of this clonotype. J is TRBJ2-2 and V is TRBV4-1, with D uncertain. V lost 4 bases to trimming and J lost 2 bases, with 8 bases between them. CDR1 and CDR2 from the germline V gene are MGHRA and YSYEKL. The CDR3 totals 14 residues. CDR3 nucleotides: TGCGCCAGCAGCCGGCGCAGTAACACCGGGGAGCTGTTTTTT. Its translation: CASSRRSNTGELFF.

This clonotype was detected ten times or more. This chain's CDR3 is CSVTKGLSNEQYV. The CDR3, as DNA: TGCAGCGTTACTAAGGGCCTTTCAAACGAGCAGTACGTC. The chain employs TRBV29-1 and TRBJ2-7; D uncertain. Germline CDR1 SQVTM, CDR2 ANQGSEA. The CDR3 is 13 amino acids. V lost 5 bases, J lost 5 bases, and 16 bases lay in between.

The rearrangement uses TRBV7-9 and TRBJ2-1, with TRBD2 matching over 9 bases. Trimming took 5 bases from V and 0 from J; bases not matched to a gene: 2. CDR1 SEHNR and CDR2 FQNEAQ come from the germline V gene (reference sequence). CDR3 length equals 15 residues. The DNA of the CDR3 is TGTGCCAGCAGCCCGACTAGCGGCTCCTACAATGAGCAGTTCTTC. Its protein product is CASSPTSGSYNEQFF.

The chain couples TRBV27 to TRBJ1-5, with 7 bases aligning to TRBD1. Trimming cost V 8 bases and J 4 bases; bases outside gene matches: 8. CDR1 and CDR2 from the germline V gene are MNHEY and SMNVEV (reference sequence). This CDR3 has 14 residues. The CDR3 DNA is TGTGCCAGCGGGCGACAGGGCCCGAATCAGCCCCAGCATTTT. It codes for CASGRQGPNQPQHF.

The chain couples TRBV27 to TRBJ2-4; D is possibly TRBD1 (6 bases). The CDR3 contains 14 residues. Germline loops: CDR1 MNHEY, CDR2 SMNVEV (reference sequence). V was shortened by 0 bases and J by 11 bases, with 14 bases between the two germline ends. CDR3 region: CASSLSLQGVVQYF. The CDR3 DNA is TGTGCCAGCAGTTTATCGTTACAGGGAGTTGTTCAGTACTTC.

The chain combines TRBV7-6 with TRBJ2-6, with 9 nucleotides matching TRBD2. The CDR3 contains 18 residues. V trimming: 5 bases; J trimming: 0 bases; junction bases outside the gene matches: 8. The germline gives CDR1 SGHVS, CDR2 FNYEAQ. This CDR3 reads CASSPRTSERSGANVLTF. CDR3 DNA: TGTGCCAGCAGCCCCCGGACTAGCGAGCGCTCTGGGGCCAACGTCCTGACTTTC.

This clonotype was seen at least ten times. The chain has TRBV4-1 and TRBJ1-1; 8 bases agree with TRBD1. The CDR3 runs to 15 residues. Germline CDR1 is MGHRA and CDR2 is YSYEKL. The trim removed 0 bases at V and 1 base at J, leaving 1 base unmatched. CDR3 in amino acids: CASSQDTGGNTEAFF. DNA of the CDR3: TGCGCCAGCAGCCAAGATACAGGGGGGAACACTGAAGCTTTCTTT.